This T cell receptor (beta chain) was sequenced for a study of CD8 T cells in Susac syndrome. General study points: The study admitted that it had a relatively small number of individuals in its TCR sequencing and HLA analysis.

Note on this clonotype: Its antigen is not known.

Reverse transcription of 0.5 to 1 ug RNA was performed with random hexamers. TCRdb reanalysed the immunoSEQ multiplex PCR reads using MiXCR and keeps one entry per CDR3 protein. The table records approximately 190,000 distinct CDR3 sequences, around 93% of them present only once. The study sequenced TCR beta in blood CD8+ and CD4+ T cells. Germline-derived CDR1 and CDR2 are MGHRA and YSYEKL. Trimming shortened V by 0 bases and J by 1 base, and 10 bases separated the two germline ends. The CDR3 has 16 residues. This rearrangement joins TRBV4-1 to TRBJ1-3; D call uncertain. The TCR comes from a human donor with Susac syndrome. The sequenced sample was CD8+ T cells from PBMCs. The CDR3, as DNA: TGCGCCAGCAGCCAAGATATTTCAGATTCTGGAAACACCATATATTTT. Its protein product is CASSQDISDSGNTIYF.